This is a list of T cell receptor beta chains from one sample in a study of cytomegalovirus exposure and HLA in healthy donors. Here immunoSEQ multiplex PCR was the method, and the copy in TCRdb shows in-frame clones only, minus some. Among about 68,000 clones listed, 91% were seen once. Sequencing was done on a sample of PBMCs. The receptor set was obtained from a man between 18 and 29 years old in good health and CMV-seronegative. Each CDR3 is given with its conserved first and last residue. A D gene is named only where the DNA matches it firmly. A clone size is listed for some rows: how often the clone was seen (once, few, many), or a class if it is expanded.

cdr3_aa cdr3_nt v_call d_call j_call clone_size
CAWSVLAGGQNEQFF TGTGCCTGGAGTGTCCTAGCGGGAGGTCAAAATGAGCAGTTCTTC TRBV30 TRBD2 TRBJ2-1 .
CASSHSGEKLFF TGTGCCAGCAGTCACTCAGGGGAAAAACTGTTTTTT TRBV7-9 . TRBJ1-4 .
CASSSASSAGWGYEQYF TGTGCCAGCAGTTCTGCATCTTCCGCGGGCTGGGGCTACGAGCAGTACTTC TRBV28 . TRBJ2-7 .
CASSLASGSYETQYF TGTGCCAGCAGTTTAGCTAGCGGGAGTTATGAGACCCAGTACTTC TRBV28 TRBD2 TRBJ2-5 .
CASSSSGRALDTQYF TGTGCCAGCAGCTCGAGCGGGAGGGCCTTAGATACGCAGTATTTT TRBV7-3 TRBD2 TRBJ2-3 .
CASSEGYYGYTF TGTGCCAGCAGCGAGGGGTACTATGGCTACACCTTC TRBV9 . TRBJ1-2 .
CSVGQTGGNTEAFF TGCAGCGTGGGACAGACAGGGGGGAACACTGAAGCTTTCTTT TRBV29-1 TRBD1 TRBJ1-1 .
CASSQDKRGIIGELFF TGTGCCAGCAGCCAAGATAAAAGGGGGATTATCGGGGAGCTGTTTTTT TRBV14 . TRBJ2-2 once
CASSPIRALNYEQYF TGTGCCAGCAGCCCAATAAGAGCCTTAAACTACGAGCAGTACTTC TRBV7-9 . TRBJ2-7 .
CASSPPGEGYTF TGCGCCAGCAGCCCCCCAGGGGAGGGCTACACCTTC TRBV5-1 . TRBJ1-2 .
CASSTIWAGDPGANVLTF TGCGCCAGCAGCACAATTTGGGCGGGGGACCCTGGGGCCAACGTCCTGACTTTC TRBV5-1 TRBD2 TRBJ2-6 .
CSVISGSRRETQYF TGCAGCGTTATTAGCGGGAGCAGGAGAGAGACCCAGTACTTC TRBV29-1 TRBD2 TRBJ2-5 .
CSVVVRARGWQETQYF TGCAGCGTTGTAGTTAGGGCTAGGGGTTGGCAAGAGACCCAGTACTTC TRBV29-1 . TRBJ2-5 .
CASSPSGRRETQYF TGTGCCAGCTCACCAAGCGGGAGACGGGAGACCCAGTACTTC TRBV18 TRBD2 TRBJ2-5 .
CASSSRGGAVNQPQHF TGTGCCAGCAGCTCCCGGGGGGGGGCAGTGAATCAGCCCCAGCATTTT TRBV7-2 . TRBJ1-5 .
CASSQLDRFTEAFF TGTGCCAGCAGTCAACTGGACAGGTTCACTGAAGCTTTCTTT TRBV28 TRBD1 TRBJ1-1 .
CASRKREGLDTQYF TGTGCCAGCAGGAAGCGGGAGGGCCTAGATACGCAGTATTTT TRBV7-6 TRBD2 TRBJ2-3 .
CASSLLGAPSYGYTF TGTGCCAGCAGCTTATTGGGGGCGCCTAGCTATGGCTACACCTTC TRBV7-3 . TRBJ1-2 .
CACNPRSSYNEQFF TGTGCCTGTAACCCAAGGAGCTCCTACAATGAGCAGTTCTTC TRBV30 . TRBJ2-1 .
CASSLIAGRLAGGNKQFF TGTGCCAGCAGCTTGATTGCTGGACGGCTAGCGGGAGGAAACAAGCAGTTCTTC TRBV7-2 TRBD2 TRBJ2-1 .
CASRRGGVNNEQFF TGTGCCAGCAGGAGGGGGGGTGTTAACAATGAGCAGTTCTTC TRBV27 . TRBJ2-1 .
CAWTRPRGGYTF TGTGCCTGGACCAGGCCTAGGGGTGGCTACACCTTC TRBV30 . TRBJ1-2 once
CASSQGVARGTDTQYF TGTGCCAGCAGCCAAGGAGTGGCCAGGGGCACAGATACGCAGTATTTT TRBV14 . TRBJ2-3 .
CATPGGTSGMGNEQFF TGTGCCACCCCCGGGGGGACTAGCGGGATGGGCAATGAGCAGTTCTTC TRBV27 TRBD2 TRBJ2-1 .
CSGRDTGELFF TGCAGCGGACGGGACACCGGGGAGCTGTTTTTT TRBV29-1 . TRBJ2-2 .
CASSFLTSGIYNEQFF TGTGCCAGCAGCTTTCTAACTAGCGGGATTTACAATGAGCAGTTCTTC TRBV5-5 TRBD2 TRBJ2-1 .
CASRRLAGDFLYNEQFF TGTGCCAGCAGGAGACTAGCGGGAGATTTCCTCTACAATGAGCAGTTCTTC TRBV6-4 TRBD2 TRBJ2-1 .
CASSQSQGANTGELFF TGCGCCAGCAGCCAAAGCCAGGGGGCGAACACCGGGGAGCTGTTTTTT TRBV4-3 TRBD1 TRBJ2-2 .
CASSQDGQGTNEKLFF TGCGCCAGCAGCCAAGATGGGCAGGGCACTAATGAAAAACTGTTTTTT TRBV4-3 . TRBJ1-4 .
CASSYSSRTEWGYNEQFF TGTGCCAGTAGCTACTCCTCTAGGACAGAATGGGGATACAATGAGCAGTTCTTC TRBV19 . TRBJ2-1 .
CASSGRVQGASGNTIYF TGTGCCAGCAGCGGACGGGTACAGGGAGCTTCTGGAAACACCATATATTTT TRBV4-2 . TRBJ1-3 .
CSVIAVDDYEQYF TGCAGCGTCATAGCGGTCGACGACTACGAGCAGTACTTC TRBV29-1 . TRBJ2-7 .
CASARGMETSGRLYNEQFF TGTGCCAGCGCCCGGGGAATGGAGACTAGCGGGAGGTTATACAATGAGCAGTTCTTC TRBV27 TRBD2 TRBJ2-1 .
CASSLSRGGGAPETQYF TGTGCCAGCAGTCTCTCCCGCGGGGGAGGGGCCCCAGAGACCCAGTACTTC TRBV11-3 TRBD2 TRBJ2-5 .
CASRRQGGNEKLFF TGTGCCAGCAGAAGACAGGGGGGAAATGAAAAACTGTTTTTT TRBV5-6 TRBD1 TRBJ1-4 .
CASSVGTSRTDTQYF TGTGCCAGCAGCGTCGGGACTAGCCGGACAGATACGCAGTATTTT TRBV9 TRBD2 TRBJ2-3 .
CASSTPRLALSSYNEQFF TGTGCCAGCAGTACTCCCCGACTAGCGCTTAGCTCCTACAATGAGCAGTTCTTC TRBV27 TRBD2 TRBJ2-1 .
CASSLASFTSASETQYF TGTGCCAGCAGCTTAGCCTCGTTTACTAGCGCCTCGGAGACCCAGTACTTC TRBV7-8 TRBD2 TRBJ2-5 .
CASSPYIKGSGETQYF TGTGCCAGCTCACCCTATATCAAGGGGTCGGGAGAGACCCAGTACTTC TRBV18 . TRBJ2-5 .
CASSQGLADVSKVGELFF TGTGCCAGCAGCCAGGGACTAGCGGACGTCTCTAAGGTTGGGGAGCTGTTTTTT TRBV4-2 TRBD2 TRBJ2-2 once
CASSIISASGSNEQFF TGTGCCAGTAGTATTATTTCGGCTAGCGGGAGTAATGAGCAGTTCTTC TRBV19 TRBD2 TRBJ2-1 .
CASSLVRGLTDTQYF TGTGCCAGCAGCTTAGTCCGAGGACTCACAGATACGCAGTATTTT TRBV7-8 . TRBJ2-3 .
CASSLREVRNEQFF TGTGCCAGCAGCTTGCGGGAGGTCCGTAATGAGCAGTTCTTC TRBV7-8 TRBD2 TRBJ2-1 .
CASSAHPTVFVGYTF TGTGCCAGCAGCGCCCACCCGACAGTATTTGTAGGCTACACCTTC TRBV5-5 . TRBJ1-2 .
CAIRGSDRSTDEQYF TGTGCCATCAGGGGTTCCGACAGGTCTACTGACGAGCAGTACTTC TRBV10-3 . TRBJ2-7 .
CASSVVPLGSGTGELFF TGTGCCAGCAGCGTGGTTCCACTAGGGTCGGGCACCGGGGAGCTGTTTTTT TRBV9 . TRBJ2-2 .
CASSLQASASGTDTQYF TGTGCCAGCAGCTTACAGGCATCGGCTAGCGGGACAGATACGCAGTATTTT TRBV7-3 TRBD2 TRBJ2-3 few
CASRGQGVPGELFF TGTGCCAGCAGGGGACAGGGGGTCCCCGGGGAGCTGTTTTTT TRBV11-1 TRBD1 TRBJ2-2 .
CASSLRTGGTNQPQHF TGTGCCAGCAGTTTAAGGACAGGGGGCACCAATCAGCCCCAGCATTTT TRBV28 TRBD1 TRBJ1-5 .
CASSPIETYEQYF TGTGCCAGCAGCCCGATAGAGACCTACGAGCAGTACTTC TRBV7-9 . TRBJ2-7 .
CASSLQAANYGYTF TGTGCCAGCAGTTTACAGGCAGCTAACTATGGCTACACCTTC TRBV27 . TRBJ1-2 .
CASSLRGQGAVTEAFF TGTGCCAGCAGCTTACGGGGACAGGGGGCGGTCACTGAAGCTTTCTTT TRBV7-3 TRBD1 TRBJ1-1 .
CAWSLATGEGQPQHF TGTGCCTGGAGTTTGGCGACAGGGGAAGGCCAGCCCCAGCATTTT TRBV30 TRBD1 TRBJ1-5 .
CASSTGGWVFDNEQFF TGTGCCAGCAGCACTGGAGGGTGGGTTTTTGACAATGAGCAGTTCTTC TRBV5-8 . TRBJ2-1 .
CASSFQGFGQPQHF TGTGCCAGCAGCTTTCAGGGGTTCGGTCAGCCCCAGCATTTT TRBV5-8 . TRBJ1-5 .